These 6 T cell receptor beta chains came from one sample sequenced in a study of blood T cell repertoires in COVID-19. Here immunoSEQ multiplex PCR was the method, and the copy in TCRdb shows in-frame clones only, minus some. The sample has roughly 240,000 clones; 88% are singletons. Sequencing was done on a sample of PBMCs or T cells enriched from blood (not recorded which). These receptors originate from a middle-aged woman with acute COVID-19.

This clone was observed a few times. CDR3 DNA: TGTGCCAGCAGCTTAAGCCACCATATCACAGATACGCAGTATTTT. Protein product: CASSLSHHITDTQYF. V usage is TRBV7-2 and J usage is TRBJ2-3; D is unresolved. Germline V gene lookup returns CDR1 SGHTA and CDR2 FQGNSA. Trimming took 2 bases from V and 2 from J, leaving 11 bases between them. This CDR3 contains 15 residues. Filled out from reference TRBV7-2 and TRBJ2-3, the complete variable domain reads GAGVSQSPSNKVTEKGKDVELRCDPISGHTALYWYRQSLGQGLEFLIYFQGNSAPDKSGLPSDRFSAERTGGSVSTLTIQRTQQEDSAVYLCASSLSHHITDTQYFGPGTRLTVL.

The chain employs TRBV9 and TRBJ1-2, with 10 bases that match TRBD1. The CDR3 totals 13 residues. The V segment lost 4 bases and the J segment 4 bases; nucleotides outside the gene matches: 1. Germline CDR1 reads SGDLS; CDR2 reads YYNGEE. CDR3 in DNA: TGTGCCAGCAGCAGGGACAGGGGCTATGGCTACACCTTC. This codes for CASSRDRGYGYTF.

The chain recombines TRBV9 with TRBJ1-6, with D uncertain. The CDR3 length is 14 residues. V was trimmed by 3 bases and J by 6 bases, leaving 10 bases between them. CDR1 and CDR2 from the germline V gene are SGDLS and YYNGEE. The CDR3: CASSATDTNSPLHF. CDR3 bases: TGTGCCAGCAGCGCGACCGACACTAATTCACCCCTCCACTTT.

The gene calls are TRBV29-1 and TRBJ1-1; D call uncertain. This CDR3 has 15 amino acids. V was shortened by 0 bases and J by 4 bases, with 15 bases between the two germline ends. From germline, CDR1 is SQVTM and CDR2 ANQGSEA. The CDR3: CSVEDRFPHGTEAFF. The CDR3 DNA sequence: TGCAGCGTTGAAGATCGATTCCCCCACGGCACTGAAGCTTTCTTT.

This CDR3 is CASSAGLAGAAGELFF. The DNA of the CDR3 is TGTGCCAGCAGCGCGGGACTAGCGGGAGCCGCCGGGGAGCTGTTTTTT. The chain links TRBV7-6 to TRBJ2-2, with 14 bases that match TRBD2. CDR3 length equals 16 residues. Germline-derived CDR1 and CDR2 are SGHVS and FNYEAQ. V dropped 5 bases and J dropped 6; count of bases not matched to a gene: 5.

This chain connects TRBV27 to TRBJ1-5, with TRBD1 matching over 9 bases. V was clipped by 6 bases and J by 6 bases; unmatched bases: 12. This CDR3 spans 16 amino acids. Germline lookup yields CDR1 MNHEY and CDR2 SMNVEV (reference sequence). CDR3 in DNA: TGTGCCAGCAGCCCCTTCAACAGGGGGCTAGTTCAGCCCCAGCATTTT. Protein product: CASSPFNRGLVQPQHF.